A selection of T cell receptor beta chains follows, all from one sample in a study of blood T cell repertoires in COVID-19. Generated by immunoSEQ multiplex PCR, the TCRdb table keeps only in-frame clones and is missing some. The data show about 140,000 clones, with roughly 81% seen just once and 3.4% held by the top ten. The sequenced material came from PBMCs or T cells enriched from blood (not recorded which). All receptors come from a woman aged 45-60 years with acute COVID-19. CDR3s include the opening cysteine and the closing phenylalanine or tryptophan. D genes are given only for firm matches. Where a row states a size, it is once, few, many or the class of an expanded clone; other rows omit it.

d_call	clone_size	v_call	j_call	cdr3_length	cdr3_nt	cdr3_aa
-	-	TRBV9	TRBJ2-1	15	TGTGCCAGCAGCGTAGAGGGGTCCAAAGGGCATGAGCAGTTCTTC	CASSVEGSKGHEQFF
TRBD2	-	TRBV9	TRBJ2-5	16	TGTGCCAGCAGCGTAGAGGGACTAGCGGGATTTGAGACCCAGTACTTC	CASSVEGLAGFETQYF
TRBD1	-	TRBV5-6	TRBJ2-2	15	TGTGCCAGCAGCCCGGACAGGAAGAACACCGGGGAGCTGTTTTTT	CASSPDRKNTGELFF
TRBD2	-	TRBV27	TRBJ2-2	15	TGTGCCAGCATGGCTAGCGGGAGATTTACCGGGGAGCTGTTTTTT	CASMASGRFTGELFF
TRBD1	once	TRBV19	TRBJ1-4	15	TGTGCCAGCGCTAGACAGGGTCTTAAGGGCGAAAAACTGTTTTTT	CASARQGLKGEKLFF
-	-	TRBV14	TRBJ2-7	18	TGTGCCAGCAGCCAACTTCCAGTGGCGCGGTCCCTCCCCTACGAGCAGTACTTC	CASSQLPVARSLPYEQYF
-	-	TRBV2	TRBJ2-7	14	TGTGCCAGCAGTGCCGGGACATCCGCCTACGAGCAGTACTTC	CASSAGTSAYEQYF
-	-	TRBV5-1	TRBJ1-4	17	TGCGCCAGCAGCCGATCGTTAGGCGGGCCGAGAAATGAAAAACTGTTTTTT	CASSRSLGGPRNEKLFF
TRBD2	-	TRBV11-2	TRBJ2-1	18	TGTGCCAGCAGCTTAGATAGGACTAGCGGATTTTCCTACAATGAGCAGTTCTTC	CASSLDRTSGFSYNEQFF
-	once	TRBV5-8	TRBJ1-2	15	TGTGCCAGCAGCTTGGCCCGGACAGACGTCTATGGCTACACCTTC	CASSLARTDVYGYTF
-	-	TRBV19	TRBJ1-3	16	TGTGCCAGTAGTATAGTTGCAGGAAACTCTGGAAACACCATATATTTT	CASSIVAGNSGNTIYF
TRBD1	once	TRBV12-3/TRBV12-4	TRBJ1-5	12	TGTGCCAGCAGTTTAGGGACAGGGGGCTTGCATTTT	CASSLGTGGLHF
TRBD1	-	TRBV10-3	TRBJ2-1	11	TGTGCCATCCGGACAGGGAGGGAGCAGTTCTTC	CAIRTGREQFF
TRBD1	-	TRBV10-1	TRBJ2-1	13	TGCGCCAGCAGGACGGGACAGGGGGATGAGCAGTTCTTC	CASRTGQGDEQFF
TRBD2	-	TRBV5-4	TRBJ2-5	14	TGTGCCAGCAGCGATAAGCGGGAGCAAGAGACCCAGTACTTC	CASSDKREQETQYF
-	once	TRBV4-1	TRBJ2-7	14	TGCGCCAGCAGCCAACCGACAAAGACCTACGAGCAGTACTTC	CASSQPTKTYEQYF
TRBD2	-	TRBV5-1	TRBJ2-3	14	TGCGCCAGCAGGCGAGCGGGGTACACAGATACGCAGTATTTT	CASRRAGYTDTQYF
TRBD1	-	TRBV29-1	TRBJ1-4	15	TGCAGCGTTGAAGTCCAAAGGACAGGGGAGGAAAAACTGTTTTTT	CSVEVQRTGEEKLFF